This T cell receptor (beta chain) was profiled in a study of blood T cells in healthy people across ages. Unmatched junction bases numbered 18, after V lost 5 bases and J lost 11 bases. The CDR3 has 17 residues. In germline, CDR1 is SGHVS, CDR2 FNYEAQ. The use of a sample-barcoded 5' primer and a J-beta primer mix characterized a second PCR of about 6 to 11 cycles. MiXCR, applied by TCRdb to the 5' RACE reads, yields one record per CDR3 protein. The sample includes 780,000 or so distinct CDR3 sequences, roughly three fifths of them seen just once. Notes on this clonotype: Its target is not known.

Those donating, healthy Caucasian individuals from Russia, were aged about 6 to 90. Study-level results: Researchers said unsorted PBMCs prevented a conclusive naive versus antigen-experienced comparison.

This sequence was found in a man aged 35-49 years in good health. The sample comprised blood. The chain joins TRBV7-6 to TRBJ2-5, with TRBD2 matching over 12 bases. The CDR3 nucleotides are TGTGCCAGCAGCAGCCCAGGCGGACTAGCGGGATCTGGGGAGCAGTACTTC. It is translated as CASSSPGGLAGSGEQYF. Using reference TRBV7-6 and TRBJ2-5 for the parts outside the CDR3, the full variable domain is GAGVSQSPRYKVTKRGQDVALRCDPISGHVSLYWYRQALGQGPEFLTYFNYEAQQDKSGLPNDRFSAERPEGSISTLTIQRTEQRDSAMYRCASSSPGGLAGSGEQYFGPGTRLLVL.